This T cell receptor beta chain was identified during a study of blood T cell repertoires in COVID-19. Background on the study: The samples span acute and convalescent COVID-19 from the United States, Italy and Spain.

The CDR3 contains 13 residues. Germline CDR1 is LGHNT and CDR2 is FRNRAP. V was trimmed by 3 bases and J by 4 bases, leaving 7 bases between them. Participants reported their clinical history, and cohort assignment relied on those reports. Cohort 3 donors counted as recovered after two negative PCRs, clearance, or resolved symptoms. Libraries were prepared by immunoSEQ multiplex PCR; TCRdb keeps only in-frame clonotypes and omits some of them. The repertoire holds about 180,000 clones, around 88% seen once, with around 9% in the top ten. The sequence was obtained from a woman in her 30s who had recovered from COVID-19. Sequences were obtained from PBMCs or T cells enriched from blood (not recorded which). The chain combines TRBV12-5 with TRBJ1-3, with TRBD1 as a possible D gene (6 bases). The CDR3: CASGFGQGNTIYF. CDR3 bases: TGTGCTAGTGGTTTCGGACAGGGAAACACCATATATTTT.